This TCR beta chain was recorded in a study of blood T cells in healthy people across ages. Study-level results: Estimated diversity, derived from one million T cells, was regarded as an underestimate.

Trimming took off 5 bases at V and 1 base at J, with 15 bases between the two ends. This CDR3 is 17 amino acids long. CDR1 and CDR2 (germline): MGHRA, YSYEKL. The authors ran a second PCR of 7 to 11 cycles using a sample-barcoded 5' primer and a J-beta primer mix. TCRdb redid the calling of the 5' RACE reads with MiXCR, one entry per CDR3 protein. This sample has approximately 1.5 million distinct CDR3 sequences; roughly a third occur once, and the top ten carry about 11%. A note on this clonotype: Its antigen remains unknown.

There were at least 6 micrograms of total RNA extracted from every sample. The sample taken for sequencing was blood. The receptor's source is a woman younger than 45 in good health. V is TRBV4-1 and J is TRBJ2-6; D may be TRBD1 (5 bases). The CDR3 here is CASSLQTETSGANVLTF. The CDR3, as DNA: TGCGCCAGCAGCTTACAGACAGAAACTTCTGGGGCCAACGTCCTGACTTTC.